A selection of T cell receptor beta chains follows, all from one sample in a study of T cell responses to AZD1222 COVID-19 vaccine. Method: immunoSEQ multiplex PCR; TCRdb's copy keeps in-frame clones and lacks some. The table has tens of thousands of clones, more than 75% seen once. The sample here was peripheral blood, taken on day 0 of AZD1222 vaccination. Receptor source: an adult in good health. The CDR3 runs from the conserved cysteine through the conserved F or W. D genes are given only for firm matches. Expanded clones are given a class, and other clones once, few, many or no size at all.

15	TRBJ1-2	TRBV5-4	-	-	CASSVVGGTNYGYTF	TGTGCCAGCAGCGTTGTAGGCGGGACCAACTATGGCTACACCTTC
14	TRBJ2-6	TRBV7-2	-	-	CASSLMSGANVLTF	TGTGCCAGCAGCTTAATGTCTGGGGCCAACGTCCTGACTTTC
14	TRBJ2-7	TRBV29-1	TRBD1	few	CSVGRQGVKHEQYF	TGCAGCGTTGGGCGGCAGGGGGTGAAACACGAGCAGTACTTC
14	TRBJ2-1	TRBV11-2	TRBD2	-	CASRGLAGGNEQFF	TGTGCCAGCAGGGGACTAGCGGGAGGCAATGAGCAGTTCTTC
16	TRBJ1-1	TRBV25-1	-	-	CASSELLRLPNTEAFF	TGTGCCAGCAGTGAATTGTTACGGCTTCCGAACACTGAAGCTTTCTTT
14	TRBJ1-6	TRBV13	-	-	CASSSGRLGSPLHF	TGTGCCAGCAGCTCGGGACGGCTGGGTTCACCCCTCCACTTT
12	TRBJ1-2	TRBV29-1	TRBD1	-	CSVSQGDYGYTF	TGCAGCGTTTCTCAGGGGGACTATGGCTACACCTTC
16	TRBJ1-1	TRBV29-1	-	few	CSVEDRRGLGNTEAFF	TGCAGCGTTGAAGATCGACGGGGTTTGGGGAACACTGAAGCTTTCTTT
15	TRBJ2-7	TRBV7-2	TRBD2	once	CASSADSGALREQYF	TGTGCCAGCAGCGCAGATAGCGGGGCCTTACGCGAGCAGTACTTC
13	TRBJ2-5	TRBV3-1/TRBV3-2	TRBD1	-	CASSQTGGETQYF	TGTGCCAGCAGCCAGACAGGGGGAGAGACCCAGTACTTC
13	TRBJ2-1	TRBV5-1	-	-	CASSSLSGVEQFF	TGCGCCAGCAGCTCCCTCTCAGGGGTTGAGCAGTTCTTC
14	TRBJ2-5	TRBV4-1	-	-	CASSQLSEEAAQYF	TGCGCCAGCAGCCAACTGAGTGAGGAAGCGGCCCAGTACTTC
15	TRBJ1-6	TRBV27	-	once	CASRNPTGSQSPLHF	TGTGCCAGCAGGAATCCGACAGGCTCACAGTCACCCCTCCACTTT
12	TRBJ2-7	TRBV28	-	-	CASSRRNGEQYF	TGTGCCAGCAGTCGACGGAATGGCGAGCAGTACTTC
17	TRBJ1-4	TRBV5-1	TRBD1	-	CASSGYSGTGTNEKLFF	TGCGCCAGCAGCGGCTACTCCGGGACAGGAACTAATGAAAAACTGTTTTTT
12	TRBJ1-2	TRBV28	-	-	CASSLLGYGYTF	TGTGCCAGCAGTTTACTCGGTTATGGCTACACCTTC
11	TRBJ2-3	TRBV30	-	-	CAWSVKDTQYF	TGTGCCTGGAGTGTAAAAGATACGCAGTATTTT
11	TRBJ1-2	TRBV6-5	-	-	CASSYGRGYTF	TGTGCCAGCAGTTACGGGAGAGGCTACACCTTC
14	TRBJ1-6	TRBV10-3	-	-	CAIRSGTYNSPLHF	TGTGCCATCAGGTCCGGGACATATAATTCACCCCTCCACTTT
13	TRBJ2-3	TRBV2	-	-	CASSGTVRDTQYF	TGTGCCAGCAGTGGGACTGTTCGAGATACGCAGTATTTT
15	TRBJ2-3	TRBV9	-	-	CASSVRGVRTDTQYF	TGTGCCAGCAGCGTAAGGGGGGTTAGGACAGATACGCAGTATTTT
15	TRBJ2-7	TRBV6-5	TRBD2	few	CASSLAGGTSYEQYF	TGTGCCAGCAGCTTAGCGGGGGGGACCTCCTACGAGCAGTACTTC
14	TRBJ1-2	TRBV6-6	TRBD1	-	CASSRQGTNYGYTF	TGTGCCAGCTCCCGACAGGGCACTAACTATGGCTACACCTTC
14	TRBJ2-7	TRBV10-1	TRBD2	-	CASSRTSGAYEQYF	TGCGCCAGCAGTAGGACTAGCGGGGCCTACGAGCAGTACTTC
16	TRBJ1-1	TRBV18	-	-	CASSPGTTERRGGAFF	TGTGCCAGCTCACCTGGGACGACAGAGAGGAGAGGAGGAGCTTTCTTT
15	TRBJ1-1	TRBV4-1	-	-	CASSLREHMNTEAFF	TGCGCCAGCAGCCTCAGAGAGCACATGAACACTGAAGCTTTCTTT
14	TRBJ2-3	TRBV5-1	-	-	CASSAGTEGDTQYF	TGCGCCAGCAGCGCCGGGACGGAAGGCGATACGCAGTATTTT